A single sample gave rise to the 24 T cell receptor beta chains below, sequenced in a study of T cells in Graves' hyperthyroidism and ophthalmopathy. TCR beta CDR3 region amplification was performed from RNA transcripts. TCR CDR3 underwent first-round RT-PCR with the HTBI primer set. TCRdb passed the multiplex PCR reads through MiXCR, listing each CDR3 protein once. The top ten clones hold 25% to 30% of a sample with around 540,000 distinct CDR3 sequences, more than 15% of them seen once. Material for sequencing was blood. The origin of the receptors is a woman in her twenties or thirties with Graves' ophthalmopathy.

In this sample, this clonotype turned up many times. The rearrangement links TRBV5-1 to TRBJ2-1, with D possibly being TRBD2 (6 bases). The CDR3 is 16 residues long. The V end was cut by 2 bases, the J end by 9 bases, with 21 bases between. In germline, CDR1 is SGHRS, CDR2 YFSETQ. DNA for the CDR3: TGCGCCAGCAGCTTCTACACGACTAGTAGGGAGAGTGAGCAGTTCTTC. Protein product: CASSFYTTSRESEQFF.

This sequence joins TRBV28 and TRBJ2-2, with 8 bases identical to TRBD2. With 6 bases clipped from V and 1 base from J, the junction kept 7 bases outside the gene matches. The CDR3 contains 16 residues. Germline-derived CDR1 and CDR2 are MDHEN and SYDVKM. Here the CDR3 reads CASSTIAGMNTGELFF. Here the CDR3 DNA reads TGTGCCAGCAGCACCATAGCGGGAATGAACACCGGGGAGCTGTTTTTT.

The gene calls are TRBV5-4 and TRBJ2-4; maybe TRBD1 (6 bases). The germline V and J ends were trimmed by 0 bases and 6 bases, with 16 bases remaining between them. The CDR3 extends over 16 amino acids. CDR1 SGHNT and CDR2 YYREEE come from the germline V gene (reference sequence). The CDR3 loop is CASSLGQGMGRNIQYF. CDR3 coding DNA: TGTGCCAGCAGCTTGGGGCAGGGGATGGGGAGAAACATTCAGTACTTC.

Notes on this clonotype: The junction does not match germline at one end; this may be a read error. This chain joins TRBV3-1 and TRBJ2-7, with 8 bases aligning to TRBD2. The CDR3 totals 14 residues. In germline, CDR1 is LGHDT, CDR2 YNNKEL (reference sequence). The CDR3 spells CASSQSAGVYGQYF. The CDR3 region has the DNA TGTGCCAGCAGCCAGTCAGCGGGAGTCTACGGGCAGTACTTC.

The V call is TRBV5-1, the J call TRBJ2-2, with TRBD2 matching over 9 bases. Germline-derived CDR1 and CDR2 are SGHRS and YFSETQ. V shed 5 bases and J 6 bases; nucleotides not matched to a gene: 11. The CDR3 loop spans 16 amino acids. For the CDR3, the DNA is TGCGCCAGCAGTTGGTTAGCGGGAGATATCGCCGGGGAGCTGTTTTTT. The encoded protein is CASSWLAGDIAGELFF.

This clonotype was counted a few times. CDR3 bases: TGTGCCAGCAGCTTAGCCAGGGCCAACGTCCTGACTTTC. The encoded protein is CASSLARANVLTF. The chain links TRBV11-3 to TRBJ2-6; D unclear. Germline V lookup: CDR1 SGHNT, CDR2 YENEEA. The CDR3 loop spans 13 amino acids. Trimming cost V 1 base and J 5 bases, with 3 bases left between them.

This clonotype was recorded at least ten times. The chain employs TRBV27 and TRBJ1-4; D remains ambiguous. Trimming removed 6 bases at V and 5 bases at J, with 16 bases between. Germline V CDR1 and CDR2: MNHEY, SMNVEV (reference sequence). This CDR3 spans 15 amino acids. The CDR3 reads CASSFAMGWNEKLFF. The CDR3 DNA reads TGTGCCAGCAGCTTCGCCATGGGCTGGAATGAAAAACTGTTTTTT.

V usage is TRBV4-1 and J usage is TRBJ1-3, with TRBD1 matching over 10 bases. CDR3 length: 17 residues. Trimming took 1 base from V and 0 from J; bases not matched to a gene: 3. The germline gives CDR1 MGHRA, CDR2 YSYEKL. The CDR3 region is CASSQGGQGNSGNTIYF. The CDR3 DNA sequence: TGCGCCAGCAGCCAAGGGGGACAGGGGAACTCTGGAAACACCATATATTTT.

Ten or more counts support this clonotype. V is TRBV6-5 and J is TRBJ1-2, with D tentatively TRBD1 (6 bases). CDR3 length: 16 amino acids. Germline V gene lookup returns CDR1 MNHEY and CDR2 SVGAGI. V lost 0 bases and J lost 3, with 14 bases in between. The chain's CDR3 is CASSYSRTGTDYGYTF. The DNA for the CDR3 is TGTGCCAGCAGTTACTCACGTACAGGGACCGACTATGGCTACACCTTC.

This clonotype has ten or more counts. This chain links TRBV28 with TRBJ2-1, with TRBD1 matching over 9 bases. CDR1 and CDR2 (germline): MDHEN, SYDVKM. CDR3 size: 14 residues. V was clipped by 3 bases and J by 9 bases; unmatched bases: 6. In DNA, the CDR3 is TGTGCCAGCAGTTTGGGACAGGGTGGCGGTGAGCAGTTCTTC. Translation gives CASSLGQGGGEQFF.

V gene TRBV14 combines with J gene TRBJ2-1; 10 positions agree with TRBD2. The germline V gene encodes CDR1 SGHDN and CDR2 FVKESK. CDR3 size: 17 residues. V lost 0 bases, J lost 4 bases, and 6 bases stayed unmatched. The CDR3 protein is CASSQDGPSGSYNEQFF. The CDR3 coding sequence is TGTGCCAGCAGCCAAGATGGCCCTAGCGGGAGTTACAATGAGCAGTTCTTC. The full variable domain, completed using reference TRBV14 and TRBJ2-1, is EAGVTQFPSHSVIEKGQTVTLRCDPISGHDNLYWYRRVMGKEIKFLLHFVKESKQDESGMPNNRFLAERTGGTYSTLKVQPAELEDSGVYFCASSQDGPSGSYNEQFFGPGTRLTVL.

This clonotype occurred many times. The gene calls are TRBV3-1 and TRBJ2-1; no definite D call. V gave up 1 base and J gave up 4 bases, with 11 bases separating them. CDR1 is LGHDT, CDR2 YNNKEL, per germline (reference sequence). The CDR3 length is 15 residues. CDR3 nucleotides: TGTGCCAGCAGCCAAGGCCCCCAGGATTACAATGAGCAGTTCTTC. As protein: CASSQGPQDYNEQFF.

This clonotype was recorded at least ten times. V is TRBV13 and J is TRBJ2-1, with 10 bases identical to TRBD1. Germline trimming cut 3 bases from V and 8 bases from J; bases unmatched to any gene: 13. This CDR3 contains 17 residues. CDR1 is PRHDT and CDR2 is FYEKMQ in the germline V gene (reference sequence). The CDR3, as DNA: TGTGCCAGCAGCTTTGGACCACCGGGACAGGGGACGGATGAGCAGTTCTTC. Translating gives CASSFGPPGQGTDEQFF.

This clonotype was recorded a few times. This chain links TRBV11-1 with TRBJ2-3; D perhaps matches TRBD2 (6 bases). The CDR3 contains 12 residues. Germline loops: CDR1 SGHAT, CDR2 FQDESV (reference sequence). Trimming took 5 bases from V and 6 from J, leaving 9 bases between them. CDR3 sequence reads: CASSRSGDTQYF. The CDR3 nucleotides read TGTGCCAGCAGCCGAAGCGGGGATACGCAGTATTTT.

CDR3 nucleotides: TGCGCCAGCAGCTTATGGGTGAGGCCAACTAATGAAAAACTGTTTTTT. Residues: CASSLWVRPTNEKLFF. The chain is built from TRBV5-1 and TRBJ1-4; D is unresolved. Germline CDR1 and CDR2: SGHRS and YFSETQ. V was pared by 2 bases and J by 0 bases, with 11 bases between. The CDR3 contains 16 residues.

This clonotype was seen repeatedly, ten times or more. J is TRBJ2-1 and V is TRBV18; no reliable D call. CDR1 KGHSH and CDR2 LQKENI come from the germline V gene. The V and J ends lost 2 bases and 7 bases respectively, with 15 bases between them. The CDR3 spans 15 residues. The CDR3, as DNA: TGTGCCAGCTCACCATCCCCAATAGTGTCTAATGAGCAGTTCTTC. The encoded protein is CASSPSPIVSNEQFF. Together with reference TRBV18 and TRBJ2-1, the CDR3 gives the full variable domain: NAGVMQNPRHLVRRRGQEARLRCSPMKGHSHVYWYRQLPEEGLKFMVYLQKENIIDESGMPKERFSAEFPKEGPSILRIQQVVRGDSAAYFCASSPSPIVSNEQFFGPGTRLTVL.

This clonotype showed up just a few times. The V gene is TRBV29-1, the J gene TRBJ1-2; 10 bases line up with TRBD1. With V trimmed by 7 bases and J by 4 bases, 9 bases remained unmatched. Germline V lookup: CDR1 SQVTM, CDR2 ANQGSEA. The CDR3 has 14 residues. CDR3 nucleotides: TGCAGCGCAGTGGGACAGGGGAAAGGCTATGGCTACACCTTC. Translation gives CSAVGQGKGYGYTF.

This clonotype turned up a few times. The chain is built from TRBV4-1 and TRBJ2-1, with TRBD2 matching 10 bases. Trimming cost V 0 bases and J 4 bases; bases outside gene matches: 6. Germline-derived CDR1 and CDR2 are MGHRA and YSYEKL. This CDR3 spans 17 amino acids. CDR3 sequence reads: CASSQDPAGGLYNEQFF. The CDR3 coding sequence is TGCGCCAGCAGCCAAGATCCAGCGGGAGGGTTGTACAATGAGCAGTTCTTC.

This clonotype was counted many times. The genes are TRBV11-2 and TRBJ2-1, with a tentative D call TRBD2 (5 bases). V dropped 2 bases and J dropped 0 bases, with 11 bases sitting between them. This CDR3 has 16 amino acids. The germline gives CDR1 SGHAT, CDR2 FQNNGV. The CDR3 is CASSLTPGFSYNEQFF. The CDR3 region has the DNA TGTGCCAGCAGCTTAACTCCGGGATTCTCCTACAATGAGCAGTTCTTC.

The V and J genes are TRBV4-3 and TRBJ1-3; D is undetermined. CDR3 size: 19 residues. Germline lookup yields CDR1 LGHNA and CDR2 YSLEER. The germline V and J ends were trimmed by 0 bases and 0 bases, with 18 bases remaining between them. The CDR3: CASSQDFSPGLSSGNTIYF. CDR3 in DNA: TGCGCCAGCAGCCAAGATTTTTCGCCAGGACTAAGCTCTGGAAACACCATATATTTT.

This clonotype appeared a few times. The rearrangement uses TRBV14 and TRBJ2-7; D gene ambiguous. The CDR3 is 14 amino acids. The germline V and J ends were trimmed by 2 bases and 6 bases, with 14 bases remaining between them. The germline CDR1 and CDR2 sequences are SGHDN and FVKESK. CDR3 sequence reads: CASSQFLGFSEQYF. The CDR3 coding sequence is TGTGCCAGCAGCCAATTTCTAGGGTTTTCCGAGCAGTACTTC.

This clonotype was found a few times. V gene TRBV4-1 combines with J gene TRBJ2-1; 7 positions match TRBD1. The CDR3 has 15 amino acids. The J segment lost 0 bases and the V segment lost 4 bases, leaving 3 bases of the junction unmatched. Per the germline V gene, CDR1 is MGHRA and CDR2 is YSYEKL. The CDR3 DNA reads as TGCGCCAGCAGCCCCGACAGGGCCTCCTACAATGAGCAGTTCTTC. As protein: CASSPDRASYNEQFF.

This clonotype was detected ten times or more. The chain combines TRBV14 with TRBJ2-7; maybe TRBD2 (6 bases). V lost 4 bases to trimming and J lost 1 base, with 14 bases between them. In germline, CDR1 is SGHDN, CDR2 FVKESK. The CDR3 runs to 15 residues. CDR3 sequence: CASSRRRDGSYEQYF. CDR3 bases: TGTGCCAGCAGCCGAAGGCGGGATGGATCCTACGAGCAGTACTTC. Variable domain in full (rest from reference TRBV14 and TRBJ2-7): EAGVTQFPSHSVIEKGQTVTLRCDPISGHDNLYWYRRVMGKEIKFLLHFVKESKQDESGMPNNRFLAERTGGTYSTLKVQPAELEDSGVYFCASSRRRDGSYEQYFGPGTRLTVT.

The rearrangement uses TRBV29-1 and TRBJ2-7, with 9 bases matching TRBD2. J was trimmed by 2 bases and V by 1 base; bases with no gene match: 6. CDR1 SQVTM and CDR2 ANQGSEA come from the germline V gene. CDR3 length: 15 residues. The CDR3 loop is CSVEGGSGGTYEQYF. For the CDR3, the DNA is TGCAGCGTTGAAGGTGGTAGCGGGGGCACCTACGAGCAGTACTTC.